This TCR beta chain was recorded in a study of blood T cell repertoires in COVID-19. As for the study in general: PBMCs, B-cell-depleted T cells, or T cells were the source of the cDNA or gDNA that made up the material.

Methods used by the authors: Amplification of reference gene primers provided the estimated nucleated cell counts. Profiled with immunoSEQ multiplex PCR; TCRdb holds only in-frame clones, not every one. V, J and clone size derive from that table, while D and trimming were established from the DNA sequence. The sample lists about 380,000 clones; 70% to 90% were seen once. Living in 24 US areas, the participants were between roughly 18 and 90 years of age. Recovery among Cohort 3 donors was established by two negative PCRs, clearance, or symptom resolution. In germline, CDR1 is LGHNT, CDR2 FRNRAP. The CDR3 runs 16 residues. Trimming pared 2 bases from V and 5 bases from J, leaving 18 bases between.

This chain links TRBV12-5 with TRBJ1-2; D is undetermined. Sequencing was done on a sample of PBMCs or T cells enriched from blood (not recorded which). The receptor was derived from a man aged 25 to 45 who had recovered from COVID-19. The CDR3 protein is CASGLTVGSPNYGYTF. The CDR3 bases are TGTGCTAGTGGTTTGACAGTGGGCTCCCCCAATTATGGCTACACCTTC.